The text below deals with one T cell receptor beta chain. There are 16 residues in the CDR3. CDR1 and CDR2 from the germline V gene are DFQATT and SNEGSKA (reference sequence). V lost 3 bases to trimming and J lost 2 bases; unmatched junction nucleotides: 11. MiXCR, run by TCRdb on the RT-PCR reads, gives a single entry per CDR3 protein. The table has about 700,000 distinct CDR3 sequences, more than 13% seen once. V gene TRBV20-1 combines with J gene TRBJ2-3, with TRBD2 matching 7 bases. The clonotype was recovered from a female donor in good health, serving as a healthy control. The sequenced sample was memory CD4+ T cells from blood. CDR3 DNA: TGCAGTGCTAGCTCACTGAGCGGGGCCTACACAGATACGCAGTATTTT. This sequence encodes CSASSLSGAYTDTQYF.